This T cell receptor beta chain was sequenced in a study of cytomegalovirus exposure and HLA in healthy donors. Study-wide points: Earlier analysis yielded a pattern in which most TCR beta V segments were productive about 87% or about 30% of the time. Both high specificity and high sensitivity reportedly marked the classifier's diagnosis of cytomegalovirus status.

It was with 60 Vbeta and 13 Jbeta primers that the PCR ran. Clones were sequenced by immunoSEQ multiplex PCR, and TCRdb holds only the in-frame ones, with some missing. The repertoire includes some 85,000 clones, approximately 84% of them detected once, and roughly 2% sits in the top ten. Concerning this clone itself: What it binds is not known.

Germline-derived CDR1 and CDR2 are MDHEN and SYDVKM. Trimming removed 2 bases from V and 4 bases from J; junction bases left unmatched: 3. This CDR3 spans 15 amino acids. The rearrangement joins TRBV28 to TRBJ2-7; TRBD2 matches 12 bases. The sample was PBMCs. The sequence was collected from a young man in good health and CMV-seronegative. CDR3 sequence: CASSLGGTSGYEQYF. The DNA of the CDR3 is TGTGCCAGCAGTTTAGGGGGGACTAGCGGGTACGAGCAGTACTTC.